The clone carrying this T cell receptor beta chain came up many times. V was clipped by 1 base and J by 8 bases, with 7 bases between them. Germline V gene lookup returns CDR1 LGHNA and CDR2 YNFKEQ. This CDR3 is built from 12 residues. The data stem from a study of spatial heterogeneity in lung cancer. For the study at large: The average count in raw reads for each unique TCR and UMI combination exceeded nine appearances.

One entry per CDR3 protein, called by TCRdb with MiXCR from the 5' RACE reads. The profile shows 12,000 to 15,000 distinct CDR3 sequences, 7% to 9% of them singletons. The time point: sample taken at primary tumor resection. No cell sorting; template was whole RNA from tumor, lung tissue or PBMC. J is TRBJ2-3 and V is TRBV4-2; possibly TRBD2 for D (5 bases). The material was PBMCs, obtained at surgery. This TCR derives from a female donor with early-stage non-small cell lung cancer. CDR3 residues: CASSQGRGTQYF. The CDR3 DNA sequence: TGTGCCAGCAGCCAAGGTCGGGGTACGCAGTATTTT.